What follows describes a single T cell receptor beta chain. The source of the sample is a study of cytomegalovirus exposure and HLA in healthy donors. V was clipped by 0 bases and J by 1 base, with 16 bases between them. Germline CDR1 SGHRS, CDR2 YFSETQ. The CDR3 contains 17 residues. This PCR relied on a set of 60 Vbeta primers and 13 Jbeta primers. Profiled with immunoSEQ multiplex PCR; TCRdb holds only in-frame clones, not every one. The sample holds 200,000 to 250,000 clones, 70% to 80% seen once. The receptor was derived from a woman aged 25 to 39 in good health and CMV-seronegative. The V call is TRBV5-1, the J call TRBJ1-1, with D perhaps matching TRBD1 (6 bases). Sequenced: PBMCs. CDR3 coding DNA: TGCGCCAGCAGCTTGGTAGTTGGGACACTTAAGAACACTGAAGCTTTCTTT. Translating it yields CASSLVVGTLKNTEAFF.